These 16 T cell receptor beta chains came from one sample sequenced in a study of blood T cell repertoires in COVID-19. Assay: immunoSEQ multiplex PCR; the TCRdb copy retains only in-frame clones and omits some. Of tens of thousands of clones listed, roughly 80% are singletons. Input material: peripheral blood. The receptors come from a man between 65 and 85 years old with COVID-19, enrolled during active disease.

The rearrangement links TRBV5-4 to TRBJ1-2; 8 bases match TRBD1. This CDR3 region has 14 residues. Germline V gene lookup returns CDR1 SGHNT and CDR2 YYREEE (reference sequence). Trimming took 1 base from V and 5 from J; bases not matched to a gene: 4. The CDR3 bases are TGTGCCAGCAGCTTGAGGACAGGGTCTTATGGCTACACCTTC. It encodes CASSLRTGSYGYTF.

The chain carries TRBV23-1 and TRBJ2-7; TRBD1 agrees at 9 bases. TRBV23-1 is noted as an ORF with a role that remains uncertain. Trimming took 8 bases from V and 0 from J; bases not matched to a gene: 5. The CDR3 totals 14 residues. The CDR3 sequence is CASPRDRVSYEQYF. The DNA of the CDR3 is TGCGCCAGCCCCCGGGACAGGGTCTCCTACGAGCAGTACTTC.

The V gene is TRBV19, the J gene TRBJ1-1, with D unresolved. Looked up from germline, CDR1 is LNHDA and CDR2 is SQIVND (reference sequence). Trimming took off 5 bases at V and 2 bases at J, with 9 bases between the two ends. The CDR3 totals 13 residues. CDR3 nucleotide sequence: TGTGCCAGTAGTTCTCAGGTCAACACTGAAGCTTTCTTT. This gives the protein CASSSQVNTEAFF. The full variable domain, in which reference TRBV19 and TRBJ1-1 provide the parts outside the CDR3, is DGGITQSPKYLFRKEGQNVTLSCEQNLNHDAMYWYRQDPGQGLRLIYYSQIVNDFQKGDIAEGYSVSREKKESFPLTVTSAQKNPTAFYLCASSSQVNTEAFFGQGTRLTVV.

This clone was counted between two and nine times. V and J are TRBV4-3 and TRBJ2-3, with 15 bases fitting TRBD2. V was clipped by 0 bases and J by 6 bases; unmatched bases: 10. Germline CDR1 is LGHNA and CDR2 is YSLEER. The length of the CDR3 is 19 residues. The CDR3 is CASSQEIGLAGGPGDTQYF. As DNA, the CDR3 is TGCGCCAGCAGCCAAGAGATAGGACTAGCGGGAGGGCCGGGGGATACGCAGTATTTT.

This sequence joins TRBV7-2 and TRBJ2-4; maybe TRBD2 (7 bases). Trimming left V 5 bases short and J 8 bases short, with 16 bases between. The CDR3 runs to 14 residues. Germline CDR1 and CDR2: SGHTA and FQGNSA. CDR3 sequence (DNA): TGTGCCAGCAGCCTACCCTCGGGGGGCGACATTCAGTACTTC. This encodes CASSLPSGGDIQYF.

The chain couples TRBV3-1 (or the pseudogene TRBV3-2) to TRBJ2-1; TRBD2 aligns across 9 bases. The CDR3 is made up of 15 amino acids. Per the germline V gene, CDR1 is LGHDT and CDR2 is YNNKEL (reference sequence). The J segment lost 0 bases and the V segment lost 4 bases, leaving 1 base of the junction unmatched. CDR3 bases: TGTGCCAGCAGCCTTAGCGGGAGCTCCTACAATGAGCAGTTCTTC. Its translation: CASSLSGSSYNEQFF.

The rearrangement joins TRBV10-2 to TRBJ2-3; 8 bases are a match to TRBD2. CDR1 is WSHSY, CDR2 SAAADI, per germline. J was trimmed by 4 bases and V by 6 bases; bases with no gene match: 6. This CDR3 is built from 14 residues. The DNA of the CDR3 is TGCGCCAGCAGGGAGCGGGAGCAATCAGATACGCAGTATTTT. Amino acids: CASREREQSDTQYF.

The chain carries TRBV6-1 and TRBJ1-6; the match to TRBD1 covers 8 bases. V dropped 4 bases and J dropped 7; count of bases not matched to a gene: 3. Germline V gives CDR1 MNHNS, CDR2 SASEGT. The CDR3 length is 14 residues. The CDR3 DNA reads TGTGCCAGCAGTGGGGACAGGCTAAATTCACCCCTCCACTTT. This sequence encodes CASSGDRLNSPLHF.

The V and J genes are TRBV18 and TRBJ2-7; D perhaps matches TRBD2 (5 bases). The V end was cut by 3 bases, the J end by 7 bases, with 10 bases between. The germline gives CDR1 KGHSH, CDR2 LQKENI. The CDR3 is made up of 12 amino acids. CDR3 loop: CASSPPGLEQYF. DNA for the CDR3: TGTGCCAGCTCACCGCCGGGATTGGAGCAGTACTTC.

This chain links TRBV6-5 with TRBJ2-5; D is perhaps TRBD1 (5 bases). The V gene lost 2 bases and the J gene lost 2 bases, with 12 bases spanning the gap. CDR3 size: 15 residues. The germline CDR1 and CDR2 sequences are MNHEY and SVGAGI. The CDR3 loop is CASSYRGMAQETQYF. The CDR3 region has the DNA TGTGCCAGCAGTTACAGGGGAATGGCACAAGAGACCCAGTACTTC.

CDR3 sequence: CASNTGNTGELFF. CDR3 DNA: TGCGCCAGCAACACAGGCAACACCGGGGAGCTGTTTTTT. J is TRBJ2-2 and V is TRBV5-1, with D tentatively TRBD1 (5 bases). Trimming took off 6 bases at V and 2 bases at J, with 8 bases between the two ends. The CDR3 is 13 amino acids. From germline, CDR1 is SGHRS and CDR2 YFSETQ. The full variable domain, its missing parts supplied by reference TRBV5-1 and TRBJ2-2, is KAGVTQTPRYLIKTRGQQVTLSCSPISGHRSVSWYQQTPGQGLQFLFEYFSETQRNKGNFPGRFSGRQFSNSRSEMNVSTLELGDSALYLCASNTGNTGELFFGEGSRLTVL.

The gene calls are TRBV5-1 and TRBJ2-1, with a weak D call TRBD1 (5 bases). CDR1 is SGHRS, CDR2 YFSETQ, per germline. Trimming took 2 bases from V and 10 from J, leaving 10 bases between them. CDR3 size: 12 residues. Here the CDR3 reads CASSLTGEEQFF. The CDR3 bases are TGCGCCAGCAGCTTAACAGGAGAGGAGCAGTTCTTC.

Here the CDR3 reads CARQGLADMNTGELFF. The CDR3 region has the DNA TGTGCCAGGCAAGGACTAGCGGACATGAACACCGGGGAGCTGTTTTTT. The J gene is TRBJ2-2, the V gene TRBV18; TRBD2 aligns across 10 bases. The germline CDR1 and CDR2 sequences are KGHSH and LQKENI. V gave up 9 bases and J gave up 1 base; unmatched junction bases: 8. The CDR3 loop spans 16 amino acids.

The chain links TRBV27 to TRBJ2-1; D might be TRBD2 (7 bases). V was cut by 6 bases and J by 8 bases, with 20 bases left in between. CDR3 length equals 15 residues. CDR1 and CDR2 (germline): MNHEY, SMNVEV (reference sequence). This CDR3 is CASSLAPGGRDEQFF. As DNA, the CDR3 is TGTGCCAGCAGCTTAGCGCCCGGGGGGCGCGATGAGCAGTTCTTC.

This chain uses TRBV5-4 with TRBJ2-7; D is perhaps TRBD1 (5 bases). Germline V gene lookup returns CDR1 SGHNT and CDR2 YYREEE (reference sequence). V was pared by 1 base and J by 7 bases, with 15 bases between. The CDR3 length is 14 residues. The CDR3 here is CASSLTVAGQEQYF. CDR3 coding DNA: TGTGCCAGCAGCTTGACAGTGGCTGGACAAGAGCAGTACTTC. The whole variable domain, filled in from reference TRBV5-4 and TRBJ2-7, reads ETGVTQSPTHLIKTRGQQVTLRCSSQSGHNTVSWYQQALGQGPQFIFQYYREEENGRGNFPPRFSGLQFPNYSSELNVNALELDDSALYLCASSLTVAGQEQYFGPGTRLTVT.

The V and J genes are TRBV28 and TRBJ1-2, with D perhaps TRBD1 (6 bases). V was clipped by 6 bases and J by 3 bases, with 17 bases between them. The germline V gene encodes CDR1 MDHEN and CDR2 SYDVKM. The length of the CDR3 is 15 residues. The DNA for the CDR3 is TGTGCCAGCAGCCCGGGCACAGGGAATTACTATGGCTACACCTTC. It encodes CASSPGTGNYYGYTF.